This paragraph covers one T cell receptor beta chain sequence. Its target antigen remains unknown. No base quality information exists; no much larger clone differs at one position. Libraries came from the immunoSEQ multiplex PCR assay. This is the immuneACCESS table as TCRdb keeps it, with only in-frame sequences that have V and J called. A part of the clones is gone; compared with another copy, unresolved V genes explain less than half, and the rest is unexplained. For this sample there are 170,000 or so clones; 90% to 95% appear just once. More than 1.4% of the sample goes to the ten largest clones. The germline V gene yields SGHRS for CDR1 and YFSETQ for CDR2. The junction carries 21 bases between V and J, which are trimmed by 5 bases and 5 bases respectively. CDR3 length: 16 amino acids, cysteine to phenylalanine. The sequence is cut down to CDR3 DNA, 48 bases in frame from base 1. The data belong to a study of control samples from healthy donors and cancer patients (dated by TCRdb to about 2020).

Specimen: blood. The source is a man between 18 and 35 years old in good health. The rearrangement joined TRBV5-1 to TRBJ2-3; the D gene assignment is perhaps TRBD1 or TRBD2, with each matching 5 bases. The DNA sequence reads TGCGCCAGCAGGTCGGGGAAGGGGCTGCACGGAGATACGCAGTATTTT. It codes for CASRSGKGLHGDTQYF. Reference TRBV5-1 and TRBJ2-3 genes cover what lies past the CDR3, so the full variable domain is KAGVTQTPRYLIKTRGQQVTLSCSPISGHRSVSWYQQTPGQGLQFLFEYFSETQRNKGNFPGRFSGRQFSNSRSEMNVSTLELGDSALYLCASRSGKGLHGDTQYFGPGTRLTVL.